This T cell receptor (beta chain) was documented in a study of CD8+CD57+ T cells in acquired aplastic anemia (dated by TCRdb to 2017 to 2018). Regarding the research as a whole: On average, sorted CD4+ and CD8+ cells yielded around 3.5 ug of extracted DNA, with a range of about 0.17 to 27.4 ug. A CD8+CD57+ expansion meant a frequency higher than the mean frequency seen in healthy subjects.

Overall study outcomes, separate from this receptor: No significant difference in CD8+ Simpson's diversity was found between patients and healthy controls (P=0.060). Roughly 30 CD8+ CDR3 sequences were found to be shared between patients and controls, but these sequences appeared to be highly expressed in patients and within the immunodominant clones of the patients.

Sequences MDHEN (CDR1) and SYDVKM (CDR2) are obtained from the germline V gene. The V end loses 5 bases and the J end loses 2 bases, and a stretch of 17 bases separates them. From its first to its last residue, the CDR3 has 16 amino acids. Left in the record is the CDR3 DNA by itself, 48 bases read in frame from the first base. As for this clonotype: Its antigen is still unknown. This may stem from a read error, because a much larger clone lies one nucleotide away. Without the conserved terminal phenylalanine or tryptophan, this CDR3 likely stems from a read error.

TCR beta VDJ combination and CDR3 sequence profiling used genomic DNA as the template. TCR repertoire sequencing was run on an Illumina HiSeq 2000. The source study handled its data this way. TRBV/TRBJ rearrangement plots, CDR3 size and DJ length profiles, and Simpson's diversity index were used to evaluate the repertoires. The most abundant DNA sequence in the deep sequencing data was taken as the immunodominant clone. CDR3 amino acid sequences were screened for sharing across subjects and were compared with published repertoires and the VDJdb database. The raw public data were reprocessed by TCRdb itself: fastp quality trimming at Q25, MiXCR clonotype calling, in-frame beta chains only. Every entry covers one CDR3 protein and lists the most common genes and DNA from its rows. The authors' filters were not applied to this entry. The sample yields more than 200,000 distinct CDR3 sequences; roughly 50% were counted once. About 20% of the sample belongs to the ten largest clones.

The patients picked for sequencing were ones in whom flow cytometry had shown an expansion of CD8+CD57+ cells. Every patient had severe acquired aplastic anemia, diagnosed using the International Study of Aplastic Anemia and Agranulocytosis and Camitta criteria. No patient had received any therapy when blood was sampled. TCR repertoires of sorted CD4+ and CD8+ blood T cells from severe aplastic anemia patients and healthy subjects were deep-sequenced in the study. Patients were enrolled in the USA under clinicaltrials.gov protocols 00001620, 01623167, 00001397, 00071045, 00081523 and 00961064. Ficoll-Paque density gradient centrifugation was used to isolate peripheral blood mononuclear cells. CD4+ and CD8+ T cells were sorted by FACS or magnetic beads before DNA extraction.

Input material: sorted CD4+, CD8+, or CD8+CD57+ T cells (not recorded which) from PBMCs. The source is a human donor with aplastic anemia. In this chain, TRBV28 is recombined with TRBJ2-3, and perhaps TRBD1 as D gene, on 6 matching bases. The CDR3 sequence is CASSARDTRDTDTQYL. The DNA is as follows: TGTGCCAGCAGTGCCCGGGACACAAGAGACACAGATACGCAGTATCTT.